Listed below are T cell receptor beta chains from one sample, sequenced in a study of blood T cells in healthy people across ages. One entry per CDR3 protein, called by TCRdb with MiXCR from the 5' RACE reads. The table has about 1.7 million distinct CDR3 sequences, 28% seen once; the top ten hold 7.7%. Sample: blood. Receptors were obtained from a woman in her 30s in good health. CDR3s include the opening cysteine and the closing phenylalanine or tryptophan. The order of the fields is J gene, CDR3 length, V gene, D gene, clone size, CDR3 DNA, CDR3 protein. A D gene is named only where the DNA matches it firmly. Size tells how often a clone was seen (once, few, many) or the class of an expanded clone, and some rows leave it out.

J: TRBJ2-7
length: 15
V: TRBV5-1
D: -
size: many
DNA: TGCGCCAGCAGCCCGAAGGCGACGGCGACCTACGAGCAGTACTTC
CDR3: CASSPKATATYEQYF

J: TRBJ2-3
length: 17
V: TRBV5-4
D: TRBD2
size: -
DNA: TGTGCCAGCAGAAGGGGGACTAGCGGGGGCGTCACAGATACGCAGTATTTT
CDR3: CASRRGTSGGVTDTQYF

J: TRBJ2-1
length: 14
V: TRBV27
D: -
size: few
DNA: TGTGCCAGCAGTTCCCTCGCTAGCGACAATGAGCAGTTCTTC
CDR3: CASSSLASDNEQFF

J: TRBJ2-7
length: 15
V: TRBV12-3/TRBV12-4
D: -
size: -
DNA: TGTGCCAGTGGCCGGGACGGGAAAGCCTACAATGAGCAGTACTTC
CDR3: CASGRDGKAYNEQYF

J: TRBJ2-7
length: 12
V: TRBV30
D: TRBD1
size: few
DNA: TGTGCCTGGAGTGGACAGGGGGACGAGCAGTACTTC
CDR3: CAWSGQGDEQYF

J: TRBJ2-5
length: 16
V: TRBV9
D: TRBD1
size: many
DNA: TGTGCCAGCAGCTTAACAGGGGACCCCACGGAAGAGACCCAGTACTTC
CDR3: CASSLTGDPTEETQYF

J: TRBJ2-7
length: 14
V: TRBV7-2
D: -
size: few
DNA: TGTGCCGGCAGCGATACAGGGTTCACCTACGAGCAGTACTTC
CDR3: CAGSDTGFTYEQYF

J: TRBJ2-7
length: 17
V: TRBV6-1
D: -
size: many
DNA: TGTGCCAGCACCCCCCGGGCGGGCAGCTTTAGCTCCTACGAGCAGTACTTC
CDR3: CASTPRAGSFSSYEQYF

J: TRBJ2-3
length: 16
V: TRBV9
D: TRBD2
size: few
DNA: TGTGCCAGCAGCGTCTCCGCTAGCGGTGACACAGATACGCAGTATTTT
CDR3: CASSVSASGDTDTQYF

J: TRBJ1-1
length: 13
V: TRBV7-3
D: -
size: few
DNA: TGTGCCAGCAGCCCCCAGGCAGGGAATGAAGCTTTCTTT
CDR3: CASSPQAGNEAFF

J: TRBJ1-6
length: 14
V: TRBV29-1
D: -
size: few
DNA: TGCAGCGTTGAATCAGCTTCCCGTAATTCACCCCTCCACTTT
CDR3: CSVESASRNSPLHF

J: TRBJ2-7
length: 15
V: TRBV9
D: TRBD1
size: -
DNA: TGTGCCAGCAACGCTAGTGGGGACAGGGGATACGAGCAGTACTTC
CDR3: CASNASGDRGYEQYF

J: TRBJ2-1
length: 13
V: TRBV4-1
D: -
size: few
DNA: TGCGCCAGCAGCACCCGTAGTGGTGATGAGCAGTTCTTC
CDR3: CASSTRSGDEQFF

J: TRBJ2-4
length: 15
V: TRBV11-2
D: -
size: many
DNA: TGTGCCAGCAGCGATGCAGGGCGAGCCAAAAACATTCAGTACTTC
CDR3: CASSDAGRAKNIQYF

J: TRBJ1-1
length: 15
V: TRBV20-1
D: -
size: -
DNA: TGCAGTGCTAGAGATTTAAGGCAGAGTAACACTGAAGCTTTCTTT
CDR3: CSARDLRQSNTEAFF

J: TRBJ2-3
length: 13
V: TRBV20-1
D: TRBD2
size: -
DNA: TGCAGTGCTGTTAGCGGGAGGGTAGATACGCAGTATTTT
CDR3: CSAVSGRVDTQYF

J: TRBJ1-1
length: 13
V: TRBV28
D: -
size: few
DNA: TGTGCCAGCCGGGAGCCCAACTTCGGGTATCCTTTCTTT
CDR3: CASREPNFGYPFF

J: TRBJ2-3
length: 15
V: TRBV20-1
D: TRBD2
size: few
DNA: TGCAGTGCTAGCGCTAGCGGGGGGCTCACAGATACGCAGTATTTT
CDR3: CSASASGGLTDTQYF

J: TRBJ2-3
length: 17
V: TRBV4-1
D: -
size: -
DNA: TGCGCCAGCAGCCAAGGTCGTCTCAGATCTAGCACAGATACGCAGTATTTT
CDR3: CASSQGRLRSSTDTQYF

J: TRBJ1-5
length: 15
V: TRBV6-1
D: -
size: -
DNA: TGTGCCAGCACACTGGGTCTCTATAGCAATCAGCCCCAGCATTTT
CDR3: CASTLGLYSNQPQHF

J: TRBJ2-1
length: 15
V: TRBV5-1
D: TRBD2
size: many
DNA: TGCGCCAGCAGCTTGGCCGCGGGAGCGACCAATGAGCAGTTCTTC
CDR3: CASSLAAGATNEQFF

J: TRBJ1-2
length: 13
V: TRBV3-1
D: -
size: few
DNA: TGTGCCAGCAGCCAAGGCAGCTACTATGGCTACACCTTC
CDR3: CASSQGSYYGYTF

J: TRBJ2-5
length: 16
V: TRBV5-1
D: TRBD2
size: few
DNA: TGCGCCAGCAGCTTGGGGCAGGGAGGGTCTGCAGAGACCCAGTACTTC
CDR3: CASSLGQGGSAETQYF

J: TRBJ2-1
length: 16
V: TRBV27
D: -
size: -
DNA: TGTGCCAGCTCTCTAACGGCGGGTGGATCACCCAATGAGCAGTTCTTC
CDR3: CASSLTAGGSPNEQFF

J: TRBJ2-7
length: 15
V: TRBV25-1
D: TRBD2
size: once
DNA: TGTGCCAGCAGGAGATCTGGGACTAGCGGGCCCGTGCAGTACTTC
CDR3: CASRRSGTSGPVQYF

J: TRBJ2-1
length: 11
V: TRBV5-3
D: -
size: -
DNA: TGTGCCAGAAGCTTGGGGCAGGGAGAGTTCTTC
CDR3: CARSLGQGEFF

J: TRBJ2-1
length: 13
V: TRBV7-3
D: -
size: few
DNA: TGTGCCAGCAGCGGGACCATCTACAATGAGCAGTTCTTC
CDR3: CASSGTIYNEQFF

J: TRBJ1-4
length: 12
V: TRBV28
D: -
size: many
DNA: TGTGCCGCGGAAGGGTCTTCTGAAAAACTGTTTTTT
CDR3: CAAEGSSEKLFF

J: TRBJ2-3
length: 16
V: TRBV5-1
D: TRBD2
size: many
DNA: TGCGCCAGCAGCGTTGGTGGACGGGAGGTCTCAGATACGCAGTATTTT
CDR3: CASSVGGREVSDTQYF

J: TRBJ1-2
length: 15
V: TRBV5-5
D: TRBD1
size: many
DNA: TGTGCCAGCAGTCGCGGGACAGGGACTAACTATGGCTACACCTTC
CDR3: CASSRGTGTNYGYTF

J: TRBJ1-4
length: 15
V: TRBV5-1
D: -
size: -
DNA: TGCGCCAGCAGTTCAGGGAGGACAACTAATGAAGAACTGTTTTTT
CDR3: CASSSGRTTNEELFF

J: TRBJ1-5
length: 16
V: TRBV6-5
D: -
size: -
DNA: TGTGCCAGCAGACGGTTTGGGAGTGTCGGCAATCAGCCCCAGCATTTT
CDR3: CASRRFGSVGNQPQHF

J: TRBJ2-1
length: 13
V: TRBV27
D: -
size: -
DNA: TGTGCCAGCAGTTTTGGCAGCTCCAATGAGCAGTTCTTC
CDR3: CASSFGSSNEQFF

J: TRBJ2-5
length: 15
V: TRBV7-2
D: TRBD2
size: -
DNA: TGTGCCAGCAGCTTACTAGCGGGGATTCAAGAGACCCAGTACTTC
CDR3: CASSLLAGIQETQYF

J: TRBJ1-5
length: 12
V: TRBV7-9
D: -
size: many
DNA: TGTGCCAGCAGCTTACAAGATCAGCCCCAGCATTTT
CDR3: CASSLQDQPQHF

J: TRBJ2-5
length: 10
V: TRBV2
D: -
size: few
DNA: TGTGCCAGCACCGTGGAGACCCAGTACTTC
CDR3: CASTVETQYF

J: TRBJ2-3
length: 17
V: TRBV7-3
D: TRBD1
size: few
DNA: TGTGCCAGCAGCCCCTCGAACTCAGTCAGGGGGACAGATACGCAGTATTTT
CDR3: CASSPSNSVRGTDTQYF

J: TRBJ1-1
length: 15
V: TRBV7-9
D: TRBD1
size: -
DNA: TGTGCCAGCAGCCTACAGGACAGGGGTTGGACTGAAGCTTTCTTT
CDR3: CASSLQDRGWTEAFF

J: TRBJ1-2
length: 12
V: TRBV28
D: -
size: -
DNA: TGTGCCAGCAGCGACACTTCCTATGACTACACCTTC
CDR3: CASSDTSYDYTF

J: TRBJ2-7
length: 12
V: TRBV29-1
D: -
size: many
DNA: TGCAGCGTTGAAGATCCATCCTACGAGCAGTACTTC
CDR3: CSVEDPSYEQYF

J: TRBJ1-1
length: 12
V: TRBV9
D: -
size: -
DNA: TGTGCCAGCAGCGTCCGACCGGGAGGGGCTTTCTTT
CDR3: CASSVRPGGAFF

J: TRBJ2-7
length: 16
V: TRBV7-6
D: TRBD2
size: many
DNA: TGTGCCAGCAGCTTACTTCCGGCTAGCGGGAGCGGGGAGCAGTACTTC
CDR3: CASSLLPASGSGEQYF

J: TRBJ2-1
length: 12
V: TRBV5-6
D: -
size: few
DNA: TGTGCCAGCAGCTCGACGGACAATGTGCAGTTCTTC
CDR3: CASSSTDNVQFF

J: TRBJ2-7
length: 15
V: TRBV7-2
D: -
size: many
DNA: TGTGCCAGCAGCGCGGTTTGGGGAAGCTCCTACGAGCAGTACTTC
CDR3: CASSAVWGSSYEQYF

J: TRBJ2-1
length: 15
V: TRBV6-5
D: TRBD2
size: few
DNA: TGTGCCAGCAGGTTGGGGGTAGCGGGACACAATGAGCAGTTCTTC
CDR3: CASRLGVAGHNEQFF

J: TRBJ1-2
length: 14
V: TRBV20-1
D: -
size: few
DNA: TGCAGTGCTAGGCGAGATGGGGGGCGCAGGGGCTACACCTTC
CDR3: CSARRDGGRRGYTF

J: TRBJ1-4
length: 17
V: TRBV5-1
D: -
size: -
DNA: TGCGCCAGCAGCTACTCCATACAAGACAGCTCTAATGAAAAACTGTTTTTT
CDR3: CASSYSIQDSSNEKLFF

J: TRBJ2-5
length: 13
V: TRBV2
D: -
size: -
DNA: TGTGCCCGCGGGTCCCCTAGGGGAGAGACCCAGTACTTC
CDR3: CARGSPRGETQYF

J: TRBJ1-2
length: 12
V: TRBV5-1
D: -
size: many
DNA: TGCGCCAGCAGGGAGGCTAACTATGGCTACACCTTC
CDR3: CASREANYGYTF

J: TRBJ1-2
length: 14
V: TRBV20-1
D: TRBD1
size: -
DNA: TGCAGTGCTAGAGACGGACAGGGCGACTATGGCTACACCTTC
CDR3: CSARDGQGDYGYTF

J: TRBJ1-1
length: 15
V: TRBV7-3
D: TRBD1
size: -
DNA: TGTGCCAGCAGCACATCGACAGGGGGGTACACTGAAGCTTTCTTT
CDR3: CASSTSTGGYTEAFF

J: TRBJ1-3
length: 15
V: TRBV6-5
D: -
size: -
DNA: TGTGCCAGCCGACGCCCCTCACACTCTGGAAACACCATATATTTT
CDR3: CASRRPSHSGNTIYF

J: TRBJ2-1
length: 16
V: TRBV5-6
D: TRBD2
size: -
DNA: TGTGCCAGCAGCCCTAGAATGACTAGCTCTTACAATGAGCAGTTCTTC
CDR3: CASSPRMTSSYNEQFF

J: TRBJ2-1
length: 14
V: TRBV3-1
D: TRBD1
size: -
DNA: TGTGCCAGCTCTGGGACAGGGATACGGGGTGAGCAGTTCTTC
CDR3: CASSGTGIRGEQFF

J: TRBJ2-1
length: 13
V: TRBV7-2
D: TRBD1
size: few
DNA: TGTGCCAGCAGTGACAGGGGTTGGGATGAGCAGTTCTTC
CDR3: CASSDRGWDEQFF

J: TRBJ2-4
length: 11
V: TRBV12-3/TRBV12-4
D: -
size: -
DNA: TGTGCCAGCAGCATCATAGATGAGCAGTACTTC
CDR3: CASSIIDEQYF

J: TRBJ1-1
length: 14
V: TRBV9
D: -
size: few
DNA: TGTGCCAGCAGCGTAGATGCAGCGAACACTGAAGCTTTCTTT
CDR3: CASSVDAANTEAFF